These T cell receptor beta chains were read from a single sample in a study of Ad26.COV2.S vaccination and SARS-CoV-2 variants. TCRdb's table, derived via immunoSEQ multiplex PCR, lists solely in-frame clones and lacks some. There are about 680,000 clones in the sample; about 90% occur only once, and around 1.5% lies in the top ten. The sample consisted of peripheral blood, taken in a trial of Ad26.COV2.S vaccine versus placebo. The receptor source for this set is a person aged 18-60 years who received the Ad26.COV2.S COVID-19 vaccine or a placebo. Each CDR3 is given without its conserved first and last residue.

CDR3aa	j_gene	v_gene
ASGVDPLDTGELF	TRBJ2-2	TRBV7-3
ASRKGGIYGYT	TRBJ1-2	TRBV11-2
SVVFGLTYTDTQY	TRBJ2-3	TRBV29-1
AWSLGQWTTDTQY	TRBJ2-3	TRBV30
ASSSSPRGLLDEKLF	TRBJ1-4	TRBV4-2
ASSYLAGGPNEQF	TRBJ2-1	TRBV6-2/TRBV6-3
ASSYSNSEQF	TRBJ2-1	TRBV6-2/TRBV6-3
ASSRDMTSYEQY	TRBJ2-7	TRBV2
ASTPAGANVLT	TRBJ2-6	TRBV6-5
ASSLGLAGHNEQF	TRBJ2-1	TRBV7-8
ASSEGQGWANYGYT	TRBJ1-2	TRBV7-9
ASSPHVAKNIQY	TRBJ2-4	TRBV7-9
AWSGLLAGPRQETQY	TRBJ2-5	TRBV30
ASSLSGRFYEQY	TRBJ2-7	TRBV11-2
ATSYLSEAF	TRBJ1-1	TRBV24-1
ASSQGTGSYNEQF	TRBJ2-1	TRBV14
ASSAGGRYEQY	TRBJ2-7	TRBV5-1
ASSLGFNEQF	TRBJ2-1	TRBV6-2/TRBV6-3
ANSPASGANVLT	TRBJ2-6	TRBV13
ASSLVGQDLEDGYT	TRBJ1-2	TRBV5-4
ASSIEAGITAYSNQPQH	TRBJ1-5	TRBV19
ASSRPRTSVDEQF	TRBJ2-1	TRBV23-1
ASSYRDRAAGELF	TRBJ2-2	TRBV6-2/TRBV6-3
ASSASSGGTDTQY	TRBJ2-3	TRBV19
ASSSPWRDRAETQY	TRBJ2-5	TRBV5-6
ASSPDFEKLF	TRBJ1-4	TRBV5-1
ASSPGQSYGYT	TRBJ1-2	TRBV6-5
ASSETGNGYT	TRBJ1-2	TRBV25-1
ASSELWQVLTKEQF	TRBJ2-1	TRBV6-1
ASSQGSGGGQY	TRBJ2-7	TRBV3-1/TRBV3-2
ASSPRGPQETQY	TRBJ2-5	TRBV18
ASSLSGTRREQY	TRBJ2-7	TRBV5-6
ASSDRGSNYGYT	TRBJ1-2	TRBV2
ASSPRSSGTTYNEQF	TRBJ2-1	TRBV9
AWVGQISYEQY	TRBJ2-7	TRBV30
ASSPKPGPGANVLT	TRBJ2-6	TRBV4-2
ASSYGEPSGGNEQF	TRBJ2-1	TRBV6-5
ASSPPAGFNYGYT	TRBJ1-2	TRBV18
ASSPSNPPYEQY	TRBJ2-7	TRBV11-2
ASSTGQGYEQF	TRBJ2-1	TRBV6-2/TRBV6-3
ASSPWGQDYNQPQH	TRBJ1-5	TRBV19
ASSLQRNLYNEQF	TRBJ2-1	TRBV5-1
ASSLGGTSGRWNNEQF	TRBJ2-1	TRBV5-1
ASSPQGGIRTEAF	TRBJ1-1	TRBV10-1